The source of this T cell receptor beta chain is a study of metastatic and nonmetastatic thyroid tumors. Authors' processing steps: The authors used CDR3 differences across clinicopathological groups to build a distant-metastasis classifier for papillary thyroid cancer. TCRdb reassembled clones from the PCR reads with MiXCR. V and J calls and clone size were set by TCRdb, not the authors. This table has some 83,000 clones, around 12% appearing once. Patients had received no treatment of any kind before thyroid surgery. There are 14 residues in the CDR3. The V gene's germline CDR1 is SGHVS and CDR2 FNYEAQ. V gave up 1 base and J gave up 1 base, with 6 bases separating them. Findings and limits, study-wide: It was reportedly found that TCR beta diversity was significantly higher in malignant thyroid tumors than in benign nodules, a difference seen in both blood and tumor samples.

This clone occurred many times. The antigen remains undetermined. This TCR came from a female donor with papillary thyroid cancer or a benign thyroid nodule (not recorded which). Some clones in this sample may be carry-over from other donors' samples. Sequenced material: tumor tissue. The chain uses TRBV7-6 and TRBJ2-3; the D is unclear. CDR3 in DNA: TGTGCCAGCAGCTTAGATAGGGGCACAGATACGCAGTATTTT. This sequence encodes CASSLDRGTDTQYF.